This T cell receptor (beta chain) derives from a study of OX40 agonist ivuxolimab in advanced cancers. Study summary: Across the patients, intravenous ivuxolimab was delivered every 2 weeks at 0.01 to 10 mg/kg. One hepatocellular carcinoma and a couple of cutaneous melanoma patients partially responded.

This clone showed up just a few times. Sequencing used immunoSEQ multiplex PCR; TCRdb keeps in-frame clones, though not all of them. The table has approximately 60,000 clones, roughly 80% seen once. This sequence originates from an adult with an advanced solid tumor such as melanoma, head and neck, liver or kidney cancer. Sequencing was performed on CD4+ or CD8+ T cells sorted from blood, taken in a trial of the OX40 agonist ivuxolimab.

Here the CDR3 reads CASRQMGQMNTEAFF. DNA for the CDR3: TGTGCCAGCAGGCAAATGGGACAAATGAACACTGAAGCTTTCTTT. The V call is TRBV6-5, the J call TRBJ1-1; D may be TRBD1 (6 bases). CDR3 length: 15 amino acids. V lost 6 bases to trimming and J lost 0 bases, with 14 bases between them. CDR1 is MNHEY, CDR2 SVGAGI, per germline.